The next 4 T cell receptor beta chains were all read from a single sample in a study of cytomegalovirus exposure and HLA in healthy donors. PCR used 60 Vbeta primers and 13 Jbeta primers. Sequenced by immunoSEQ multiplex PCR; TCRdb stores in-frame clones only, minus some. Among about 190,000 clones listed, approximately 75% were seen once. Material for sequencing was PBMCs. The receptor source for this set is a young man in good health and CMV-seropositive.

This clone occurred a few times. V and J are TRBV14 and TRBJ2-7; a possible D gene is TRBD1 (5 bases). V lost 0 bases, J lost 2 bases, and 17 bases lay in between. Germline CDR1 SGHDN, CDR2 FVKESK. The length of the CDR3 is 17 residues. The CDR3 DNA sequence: TGTGCCAGCAGCCAAGATCTATGGGGCCAGACTCCCTACGAGCAGTACTTC. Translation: CASSQDLWGQTPYEQYF.

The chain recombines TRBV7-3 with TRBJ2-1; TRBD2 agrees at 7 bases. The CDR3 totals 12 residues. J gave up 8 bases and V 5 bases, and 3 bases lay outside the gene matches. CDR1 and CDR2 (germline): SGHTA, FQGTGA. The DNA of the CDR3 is TGTGCCAGCAGCCAAGCGGGATATGAGCAGTTCTTC. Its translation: CASSQAGYEQFF.

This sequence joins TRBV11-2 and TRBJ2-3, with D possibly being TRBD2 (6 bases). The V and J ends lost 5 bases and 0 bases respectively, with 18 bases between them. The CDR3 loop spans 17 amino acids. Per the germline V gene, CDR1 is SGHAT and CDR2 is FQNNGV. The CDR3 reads CASSRMRVGGSTDTQYF. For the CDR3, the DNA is TGTGCCAGCAGCCGTATGCGGGTGGGGGGTAGCACAGATACGCAGTATTTT.

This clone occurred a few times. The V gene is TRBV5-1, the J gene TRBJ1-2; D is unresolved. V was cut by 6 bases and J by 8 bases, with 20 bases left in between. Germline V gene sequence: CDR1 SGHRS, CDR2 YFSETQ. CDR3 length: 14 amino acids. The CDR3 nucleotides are TGCGCCAGCAACACAGAGGGCGGAACGGGGGGCTACACCTTC. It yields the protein CASNTEGGTGGYTF.